Shown below are 20 T cell receptor beta chains from a single sample sequenced in a study of technical replicates of blood from several donors. Sequencing used immunoSEQ multiplex PCR; TCRdb keeps in-frame clones, though not all of them. The repertoire has around 71,000 clones, roughly 92% of them found once; the top ten carry 0.4% to 0.45%. The source material was T cells isolated from PBMCs. The receptors come from a human donor in good health.

This rearrangement joins TRBV19 to TRBJ1-2; 8 bases map to TRBD1. J was trimmed by 0 bases and V by 10 bases; bases with no gene match: 7. Germline V gives CDR1 LNHDA, CDR2 SQIVND (reference sequence). The CDR3 is 14 amino acids. DNA of the CDR3: TGTGCCACCATCGGACAGGGCTCTAACTATGGCTACACCTTC. Its translation: CATIGQGSNYGYTF.

The chain is built from TRBV23-1 and TRBJ2-3, with D possibly matching TRBD2 (5 bases). Being an ORF, TRBV23-1 has a function that is uncertain. Trimming pared 4 bases from V and 0 bases from J, leaving 8 bases between. The CDR3 extends over 14 amino acids. The CDR3 DNA reads TGCGCCAGCAGTCCCGGACTGAGCACAGATACGCAGTATTTT. It encodes CASSPGLSTDTQYF.

The chain links TRBV5-1 to TRBJ2-1; tentative D call: TRBD2 (6 bases). CDR1 and CDR2 (germline): SGHRS, YFSETQ. V shed 3 bases and J shed 5 bases, with 12 bases lying between them. This CDR3 spans 14 amino acids. In DNA form, the CDR3 reads TGCGCCAGCAGCTCTCTTCGGGAGAACAATGAGCAGTTCTTC. Protein sequence: CASSSLRENNEQFF.

The chain combines TRBV30 with TRBJ1-4, with 7 bases aligning to TRBD1. The CDR3 totals 17 residues. Germline CDR1 GTSNPN, CDR2 SVGIG (reference sequence). Unmatched junction bases numbered 9, after V lost 2 bases and J lost 0 bases. The DNA of the CDR3 is TGTGCCTGGAGTTTGGCAGGGGGGAGAGCAACTAATGAAAAACTGTTTTTT. Protein product: CAWSLAGGRATNEKLFF.

V usage is TRBV28 and J usage is TRBJ1-1, with D unclear. This CDR3 region has 11 residues. V lost 6 bases to trimming and J lost 7 bases, with 9 bases between them. Germline V gene data show CDR1 as MDHEN and CDR2 as SYDVKM. CDR3 sequence: CASRAQNEAFF. In DNA form, the CDR3 reads TGTGCCAGCAGGGCCCAGAATGAAGCTTTCTTT.

V gene TRBV27 combines with J gene TRBJ2-7; 10 bases are a match to TRBD1. V trimming: 8 bases; J trimming: 3 bases; junction bases outside the gene matches: 13. Germline-derived CDR1 and CDR2 are MNHEY and SMNVEV (reference sequence). This CDR3 contains 16 residues. CDR3 protein: CASGRGGDRGIYEQYF. The CDR3 region has the DNA TGTGCCAGCGGTCGGGGGGGGGACAGGGGCATCTACGAGCAGTACTTC.

The chain uses TRBV18 and TRBJ2-1; possible D gene TRBD1, 6 bases. Trimming left V 3 bases short and J 7 bases short, with 22 bases between. The CDR3 is made up of 17 amino acids. Germline V gene sequence: CDR1 KGHSH, CDR2 LQKENI. CDR3 sequence reads: CASSPGPGSGDWNEQFF. In DNA, the CDR3 is TGTGCCAGCTCACCTGGACCCGGATCAGGGGATTGGAATGAGCAGTTCTTC. The variable domain in full, with the rest retrieved from reference TRBV18 and TRBJ2-1, is NAGVMQNPRHLVRRRGQEARLRCSPMKGHSHVYWYRQLPEEGLKFMVYLQKENIIDESGMPKERFSAEFPKEGPSILRIQQVVRGDSAAYFCASSPGPGSGDWNEQFFGPGTRLTVL.

The sample holds a few counts of this clone. CDR3 residues: CASSLQGDGSTEAFF. The CDR3 coding sequence is TGTGCCAGTAGCCTACAGGGGGATGGATCCACTGAAGCTTTCTTT. The chain has TRBV19 and TRBJ1-1, with 8 bases matching TRBD1. Germline assignment: CDR1 LNHDA and CDR2 SQIVND (reference sequence). The V segment lost 6 bases and the J segment 4 bases; nucleotides outside the gene matches: 10. This CDR3 has 15 residues.

The V call is TRBV6-5, the J call TRBJ2-7, with D unclear. The germline V and J ends were trimmed by 2 bases and 2 bases, with 7 bases remaining between them. This CDR3 has 13 residues. Germline-derived CDR1 and CDR2 are MNHEY and SVGAGI. For the CDR3, the DNA is TGTGCCAGCAGTTACCTTCGTACCTACGAGCAGTACTTC. It is translated as CASSYLRTYEQYF.

This chain joins TRBV13 and TRBJ1-3; TRBD1 aligns across 8 bases. CDR1 is PRHDT and CDR2 is FYEKMQ in the germline V gene (reference sequence). The V gene end was trimmed by 3 bases and the J gene end by 7 bases; junction bases not matched to a gene: 8. The CDR3 has 15 amino acids. The CDR3 DNA reads as TGTGCCAGCAGCTTTAGACAGGGGCGATACAACACCATATATTTT. Encoded protein: CASSFRQGRYNTIYF. The full variable domain, in which reference TRBV13 and TRBJ1-3 provide the parts outside the CDR3, is AAGVIQSPRHLIKEKRETATLKCYPIPRHDTVYWYQQGPGQDPQFLISFYEKMQSDKGSIPDRFSAQQFSDYHSELNMSSLELGDSALYFCASSFRQGRYNTIYFGEGSWLTVV.

This chain joins TRBV7-9 and TRBJ1-1, with D possibly matching TRBD1 (5 bases). Germline V gene data show CDR1 as SEHNR and CDR2 as FQNEAQ (reference sequence). The V and J ends lost 1 base and 8 bases respectively, with 14 bases between them. The CDR3 has 14 residues. The DNA of the CDR3 is TGTGCCAGCAGCTTAGTTGCAGGGATGGGGGAAGCTTTCTTT. Its translation is CASSLVAGMGEAFF.

The chain is built from TRBV5-1 and TRBJ1-2; the match to TRBD1 covers 7 bases. The trim removed 3 bases at V and 4 bases at J, leaving 3 bases unmatched. Germline assignment: CDR1 SGHRS and CDR2 YFSETQ. This CDR3 region has 13 residues. The CDR3 is CASSYGTAYGYTF. CDR3 DNA: TGCGCCAGCAGCTATGGGACAGCCTATGGCTACACCTTC.

This rearrangement joins TRBV25-1 to TRBJ2-7; tentative D call: TRBD2 (6 bases). The CDR3 contains 13 residues. V lost 3 bases and J lost 4, with 10 bases in between. Germline assignment: CDR1 MGHDK and CDR2 SYGVNS. Written as DNA, the CDR3 is TGTGCCAGCAGTGAGGGAGGATCTTACGAGCAGTACTTC. It codes for CASSEGGSYEQYF.

The chain recombines TRBV11-3 with TRBJ2-2, with 9 bases lining up with TRBD1. From germline, CDR1 is SGHNT and CDR2 YENEEA. V lost 5 bases, J lost 4 bases, and 5 bases stayed unmatched. CDR3 size: 15 residues. The DNA of the CDR3 is TGTGCCAGCAGCACTACAGGGGGCACCACCGGGGAGCTGTTTTTT. This encodes CASSTTGGTTGELFF.

This clone was seen a single time. J is TRBJ2-4 and V is TRBV7-2; TRBD2 aligns across 9 bases. The trim removed 3 bases at V and 8 bases at J, leaving 5 bases unmatched. The CDR3 consists of 14 residues. Germline V lookup: CDR1 SGHTA, CDR2 FQGNSA. Written as DNA, the CDR3 is TGTGCCAGCAGCTTTGGGCGGGAGGGCTACATTCAGTACTTC. Translated, it gives CASSFGREGYIQYF. The full variable domain, with the rest looked up from reference TRBV7-2 and TRBJ2-4, is GAGVSQSPSNKVTEKGKDVELRCDPISGHTALYWYRQSLGQGLEFLIYFQGNSAPDKSGLPSDRFSAERTGGSVSTLTIQRTQQEDSAVYLCASSFGREGYIQYFGAGTRLSVL.

The chain joins TRBV7-2 to TRBJ1-5; 10 nucleotides agree with TRBD1. CDR1 is SGHTA, CDR2 FQGNSA, per germline. V lost 5 bases to trimming and J lost 2 bases; unmatched junction nucleotides: 6. This CDR3 comprises 16 residues. Here the CDR3 reads CASSKSGQGGNQPQHF. CDR3 coding DNA: TGTGCCAGCAGCAAATCCGGACAGGGGGGCAATCAGCCCCAGCATTTT.

The chain couples TRBV7-8 to TRBJ1-2; D is possibly TRBD1 (5 bases). CDR3 length: 15 residues. Germline V CDR1 and CDR2: SGHVS, FQNEAQ. Between the trimmed V and J ends, which lost 4 bases and 9 bases, there was a span of 21 bases. The CDR3 region is CASSSSSSQGFSYTF. For the CDR3, the DNA is TGTGCCAGCAGCTCCTCCTCTTCTCAGGGTTTTAGCTACACCTTC.

The rearrangement uses TRBV30 and TRBJ1-5; tentatively, D is TRBD1 (5 bases). Germline CDR1 reads GTSNPN; CDR2 reads SVGIG (reference sequence). The CDR3 spans 14 residues. Trimming removed 0 bases from V and 5 bases from J, with 11 bases in between. CDR3 DNA sequence: TGTGCCTGGAGTGTAGGTCAGGGCTATCAGCCCCAGCATTTT. It yields the protein CAWSVGQGYQPQHF.

The chain links TRBV30 to TRBJ1-1; D unclear. Trimming took 4 bases from V and 1 from J, leaving 4 bases between them. This CDR3 comprises 11 residues. Per the germline V gene, CDR1 is GTSNPN and CDR2 is SVGIG (reference sequence). CDR3 amino acids: CAWTRNTEAFF. Here the CDR3 DNA reads TGTGCCTGGACGCGGAACACTGAAGCTTTCTTT. Filled out from reference TRBV30 and TRBJ1-1, the complete variable domain reads SQTIHQWPATLVQPVGSPLSLECTVEGTSNPNLYWYRQAAGRGLQLLFYSVGIGQISSEVPQNLSASRPQDRQFILSSKKLLLSDSGFYLCAWTRNTEAFFGQGTRLTVV.

The genes are TRBV10-3 and TRBJ2-2, with a tentative D call TRBD1 (5 bases). Germline CDR1 ENHRY, CDR2 SYGVKD. This CDR3 comprises 15 residues. V was shortened by 5 bases and J by 0 bases, with 10 bases between the two germline ends. The chain's CDR3 is CAISQAGTNTGELFF. DNA of the CDR3: TGTGCCATCAGTCAAGCAGGGACGAACACCGGGGAGCTGTTTTTT.